This T cell receptor beta chain is drawn from a study of cytomegalovirus exposure and HLA in healthy donors (dated by TCRdb to 2015 to 2018). A note on the overall study: An earlier analysis of some 600 of the donors reported about 300 Gb of sequence data and around 120 million unique TCR beta sequences obtained from around 190 million T cells. Roughly 300 gigabases of sequencing data and around 85 million unique TCR sequences made up an early release that covered several hundred HLA-typed donors. The genetic ancestry cluster associated with self-reported Caucasian donors included roughly four fifths of the 300 to 450 genotyped donors. The aim of the study was to test whether cataloging public T cell receptors could identify signatures of past pathogen exposure. The T cell repertoires of 666 subjects were profiled by immunosequencing and related to cytomegalovirus serostatus. Besides the first cohort of 500 to 700 subjects, a separate validation cohort made up of roughly 120 different subjects was used. To predict cytomegalovirus infection status, the study combined high-throughput TCR immunosequencing, statistical association of individual TCRs with disease status, and machine learning. In a later analysis, previously published TCR beta repertoires from 550 to 700 donors were re-analyzed and high-resolution HLA genotyping was added so that TCR occurrence patterns could be studied. The later analysis used no new phenotypic data to find candidate immune exposures, relying instead on TCR beta sequences and their occurrence across donors. To decide whether each TCR beta V gene segment behaved as functional or pseudogenic, an earlier analysis of 587 of the donors relied on high-throughput TCR beta sequencing. Alongside the repertoire data, information on donor age, sex, ethnicity and CMV serostatus was compiled. Genome-wide SNP genotypes for about 65% of the roughly 670 donors were used in a later genetic analysis, which treated that subset as a discovery cohort. All discovery cohort repertoires had been generated using a single sequencing platform. Both class I and class II loci were covered by HLA typing, at four-digit resolution. The number of typed donors differed by locus: about 620-640 for A, B, C, DRB1 and DQB1; 500 to 550 for DQA1; 606 for DPA1; and some 450 for DPB1. Roughly 5 DR-DQ haplotypes were treated as single units for association and clustering because of strong linkage in the cohort. Among 300 to 500 genotyped donors of the cohort, an average of approximately 240,000 unique TCR beta nucleotide sequences was sequenced per donor, of which approximately 19% were non-productive.

The cohort consisted of 600 to 750 healthy bone marrow donors. At the time of sampling, all cohort members were nominally healthy, though unrecorded immune exposures were likely present. The donor tested CMV seropositive and was one of the 289 seropositive cohort members. A peripheral blood sample was provided by each donor, and peripheral blood mononuclear cells were used for TCR beta sequencing. Genomic DNA was extracted from the blood cell samples with the Qiagen DNeasy Blood Extraction Kit. As to this clone: Its antigen has not been determined. No qualities accompany the bases; no much larger clone lies one base away.

On the study overall, not on this receptor specifically: According to a later analysis, most CMV-associated TCR beta chains appeared to be HLA-restricted, and the HLA associations seemed to be driven largely by CMV exposure. Compared with equally common non-associated chains, HLA-associated TCR beta chains in a later analysis were more clonally expanded and had lower generation probabilities. A further reported finding was that TCR beta sequences accurately predicted the HLA-A and HLA-B alleles for most subjects in the first cohort. Specific HLA alleles were associated with 18,000 or so TCR beta sequences at a false discovery rate of 0.05 in a later analysis. Broadly in line with IMGT annotations, most TCR beta V segments showed up in productive rearrangements about 90% or about 30% of the time in an earlier analysis of several hundred of the donors. In vitro tests confirmed that a few of the cytomegalovirus-associated TCR beta chains recognize cytomegalovirus antigens. A later genetic analysis reported fewer N-insertions in productive TCRs among donors in an Asian-associated ancestry cluster than the 666-donor mean. Immune exposure information for the cohort was limited to CMV serostatus. In the study, around 150 TCR beta chains were listed as associated with cytomegalovirus. Some IMGT-functional V segments, including TRBV6-2 and TRBV6-3, could not be told apart with the 87-base-pair reads, so those segments were excluded. Across donors, most TCR sequences were observed very rarely, whereas some public TCRs were present in many individuals. The sequencing pipeline was judged likely to have produced a cluster of highly shared sequence variants as a technical artifact. The authors suggested that the approach could potentially be extended to other disease states and immunological phenotypes. In this cohort, only TCR beta chains were sequenced, and detectable features were limited by the absence of alpha or paired-chain data. Correlated functional status among segregating V segments might reflect linkage disequilibrium, but an unknown experimental factor could not be ruled out. The classifier was reported to diagnose cytomegalovirus status with high specificity and sensitivity in both the original and validation cohorts. When HLA alleles, especially DR and DQ, strongly co-occurred, attributing TCR associations to individual alleles was difficult. In a later analysis, several top co-occurrence clusters were reported to appear linked to parvovirus B19, influenza, CMV and Epstein-Barr virus. HLA typing was unavailable for some donors at each locus, so association tests used only the typed subset. V-gene and J-gene trimming of TCR beta chains was associated with a missense DCLRE1C variant in a later genetic analysis, and the association was replicated in an independent cohort. According to a later analysis, TCR association rates differed among HLA loci, with DRB1 alleles showing the most associated TCRs and HLA-C alleles showing the fewest. Presence/absence analyses assumed roughly uniform sequencing depth across donors, an assumption that may not hold. Because counts were too low, around 17 rarely observed V segments, including chromosome 9 orphons, were left out of the earlier analysis of approximately 500 of the donors.

The CDR3 sequence holds 13 residues, the cysteine and phenylalanine included. Solely the CDR3 DNA is kept, with 39 bases framed from the first base. V drops 2 bases and J drops 5 bases, leaving 7 bases in between. Reading the germline V gene gives CDR1 SGHTA and CDR2 FQGTGA. Libraries were built with the immunoSEQ multiplex PCR assay. For the multiplex PCR, a mixture combining 60 forward primers for TCR Vbeta segments and 13 reverse primers for TCR Jbeta segments was used. The CDR3 region of rearranged TCR beta genes was amplified from genomic DNA with a multiplex PCR assay. On the Illumina HiSeq System, the amplified TCR beta libraries were sequenced as 87-base-pair reads. Under the source paper's analysis protocol: In a later analysis, tens of millions of unique TCR beta chains were counted across the 690 or so repertoires, and roughly 11 million of these chains were shared by at least two donors. Raw reads were error-corrected and collapsed into unique sequences by a nearest-neighbor algorithm in which closely related sequences were merged to remove PCR and sequencing errors. V, D and J gene segments were assigned by aligning CDR3 sequences to IMGT reference sequences. Each retained sequence needed at least a six-nucleotide match to both a V gene segment and a J gene segment. Rearrangements were classified as productive when the CDR3 lacked stop codons and remained in frame with V and J, and all other rearrangements were classified as non-productive. Following IMGT convention, CDR3 was defined as the stretch from the second conserved V-encoded cysteine up to the conserved J-encoded phenylalanine. The earlier analysis of around 640 of the donors excluded sequences that lacked an unambiguous match to a single V gene segment. In an earlier analysis of a few hundred of the donors, V segments were called functional above 56.7% productive rearrangements and were called segregating when the between-donor standard deviation exceeded 5%. A statistical classification framework was developed to diagnose cytomegalovirus status using the catalog of TCR beta chain sequences. A later analysis assigned V and J genes by comparing TCR nucleotide sequences with IMGT/GENE-DB human TR gene sequences. Using the TCRdist pipeline, a later analysis assigned CDR3 sequences along with most-parsimonious VDJ recombination scenarios. In a later analysis, each TCR beta chain was defined by its CDR3 amino acid sequence together with its V-gene family, and reads without a unique V-gene family were excluded. A later analysis removed several hundred highly shared, low-generation-probability nucleotide sequences to deal with suspected cross-contamination and a sequencing artifact. In a later analysis, a clonal expansion index was calculated for each public chain from normalized within-repertoire ranks of inferred template counts. In a later analysis, generation probabilities were computed using a VDJ recombination model fitted to out-of-frame rearrangements, and the results were checked against IGoR. A later analysis scored TCR-TCR, TCR-HLA and TCR-CMV co-occurrence with hypergeometric tests, applying a repertoire-size bias correction to TCR pairs. To estimate false discovery rates, a later analysis permuted the HLA or CMV assignments 20 times. A later analysis grouped co-occurring TCRs with DBSCAN, adding TCRdist sequence similarity when clustering within HLA-allele-positive subsets. For co-occurrence clustering, repertoires with fewer than 30,000 or more than 120,000 public chains were excluded, along with five repertoires with anomalous nucleotide sharing. In its TCRdb copy, this immuneACCESS table keeps in-frame sequences only and misses some clones. Where compared with another copy, unresolved V genes explain less than half of these, and the others have no known cause. That table is the source of V, J and clone size, and D and trimming were worked out from the DNA. For this sample there are about 150,000 clones; 70% to 80% appear just once. The ten largest clones represent about 13% of the sample.

The sequence joins TRBV7-3 to TRBJ2-1; the D region possibly corresponds to TRBD1 (5 bases align). The sample consisted of PBMCs. The receptor was derived from a man aged 35-49 years in good health and CMV-seropositive. CDR3 region: CASSLYRNNEQFF. The DNA sequence is TGTGCCAGCAGCTTATACAGGAACAATGAGCAGTTCTTC.